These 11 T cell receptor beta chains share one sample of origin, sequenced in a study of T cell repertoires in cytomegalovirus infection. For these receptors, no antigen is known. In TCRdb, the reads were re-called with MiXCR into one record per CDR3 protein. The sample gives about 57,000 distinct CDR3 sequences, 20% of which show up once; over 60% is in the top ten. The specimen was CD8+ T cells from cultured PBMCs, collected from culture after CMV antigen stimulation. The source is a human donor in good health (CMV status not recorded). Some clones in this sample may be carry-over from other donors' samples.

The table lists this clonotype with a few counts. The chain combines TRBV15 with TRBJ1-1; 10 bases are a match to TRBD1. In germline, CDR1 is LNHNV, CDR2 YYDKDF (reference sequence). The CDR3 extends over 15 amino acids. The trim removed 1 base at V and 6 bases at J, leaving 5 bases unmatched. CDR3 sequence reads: CATSRASDRGSEAFF. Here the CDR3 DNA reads TGTGCCACCAGCAGAGCATCGGACAGGGGGTCTGAAGCTTTCTTT.

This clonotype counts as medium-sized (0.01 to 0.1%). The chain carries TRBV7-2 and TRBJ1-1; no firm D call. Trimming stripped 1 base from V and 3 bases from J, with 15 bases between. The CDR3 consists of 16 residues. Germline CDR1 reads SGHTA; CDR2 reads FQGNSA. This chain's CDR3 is CASSLVGRYKDTEAFF. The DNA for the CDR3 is TGTGCCAGCAGCTTAGTCGGCAGGTATAAGGACACTGAAGCTTTCTTT.

The CDR3 DNA sequence: TGTGCCAGCAGTACTCTGACAGGGCAGGACTATGGCTACACCTTC. Protein product: CASSTLTGQDYGYTF. The genes are TRBV6-8 and TRBJ1-2; 7 bases are a match to TRBD1. V shed 5 bases and J 3 bases; nucleotides not matched to a gene: 9. This CDR3 contains 15 residues. The germline V gene has CDR1 MNHGY and CDR2 SAAAGT.

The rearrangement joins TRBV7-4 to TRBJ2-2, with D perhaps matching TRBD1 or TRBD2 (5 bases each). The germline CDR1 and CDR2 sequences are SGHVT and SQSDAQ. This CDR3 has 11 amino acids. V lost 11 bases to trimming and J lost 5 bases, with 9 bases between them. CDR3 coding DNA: TGTGCCCTCAGGGAGACCGGGGAGCTGTTTTTT. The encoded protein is CALRETGELFF.

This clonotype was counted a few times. This chain's CDR3 is CASSLAGGPYEQYF. In DNA form, the CDR3 reads TGTGCCAGCAGTCTAGCGGGGGGGCCCTACGAGCAGTACTTC. The V call is TRBV27, the J call TRBJ2-7; TRBD2 matches at 12 bases. With V trimmed by 5 bases and J by 2 bases, 1 base remained unmatched. Germline CDR1 and CDR2: MNHEY and SMNVEV (reference sequence). This CDR3 is built from 14 residues.

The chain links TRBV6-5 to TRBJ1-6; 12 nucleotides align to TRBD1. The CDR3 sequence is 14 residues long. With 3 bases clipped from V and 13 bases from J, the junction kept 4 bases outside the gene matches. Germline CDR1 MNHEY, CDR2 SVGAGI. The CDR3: CASSYGTGGPPLHF. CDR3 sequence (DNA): TGTGCCAGCAGTTATGGGACAGGGGGCCCCCCCCTCCACTTT.

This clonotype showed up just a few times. The CDR3 reads CASSSHPLINRDHNEQFF. In DNA, the CDR3 is TGTGCCAGCAGCTCCCACCCTCTCATCAACAGGGACCACAATGAGCAGTTCTTC. The chain employs TRBV11-2 and TRBJ2-1; D is possibly TRBD1 (6 bases). Germline-derived CDR1 and CDR2 are SGHAT and FQNNGV. With 4 bases removed from V and 5 bases from J, the gap between germline ends came to 24 bases. The CDR3 has 18 residues.

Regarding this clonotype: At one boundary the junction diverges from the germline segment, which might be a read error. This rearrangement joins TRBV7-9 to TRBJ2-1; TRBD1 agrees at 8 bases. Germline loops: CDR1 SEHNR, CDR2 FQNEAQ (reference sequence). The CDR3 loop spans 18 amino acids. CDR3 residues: CAGSFPGTGLSSYNEQFF. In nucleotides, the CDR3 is TGTGCCGGCAGCTTTCCCGGGACAGGCCTTAGCTCCTACAATGAGCAGTTCTTC.

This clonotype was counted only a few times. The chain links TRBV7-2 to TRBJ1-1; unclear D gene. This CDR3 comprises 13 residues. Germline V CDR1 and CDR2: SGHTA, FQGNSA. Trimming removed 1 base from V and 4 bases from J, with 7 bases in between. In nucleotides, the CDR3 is TGTGCCAGCAGCTTAGACCCGAGCACTGAAGCTTTCTTT. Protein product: CASSLDPSTEAFF.

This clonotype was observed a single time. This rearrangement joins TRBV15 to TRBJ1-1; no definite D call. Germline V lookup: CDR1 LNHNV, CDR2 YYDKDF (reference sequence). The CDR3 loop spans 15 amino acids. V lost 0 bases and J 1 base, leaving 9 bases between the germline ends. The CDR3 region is CATSRDRAGNTEAFF. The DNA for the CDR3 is TGTGCCACCAGCAGAGATAGGGCAGGGAACACTGAAGCTTTCTTT.

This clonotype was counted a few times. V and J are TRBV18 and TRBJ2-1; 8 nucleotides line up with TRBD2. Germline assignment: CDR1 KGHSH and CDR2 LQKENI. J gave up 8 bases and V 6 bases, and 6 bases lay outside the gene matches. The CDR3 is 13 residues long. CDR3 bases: TGTGCCAGCTCTCAGGACGGGAGGGATGAGCAGTTCTTC. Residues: CASSQDGRDEQFF.